This T cell receptor beta chain was identified in a study of CD8 T cells in Susac syndrome. Points on this clonotype: Its antigen is not identified.

CD8+ and CD4+ blood T cells underwent TCR beta sequencing. Through negative isolation, CD4+ and CD8+ T cells were obtained, while TEMRA cells were enriched using FACS. Notes on the study in general: Only a relatively small number of individuals were included in the TCR sequencing and HLA analysis.

The length of the CDR3 is 15 residues. Trimming removed 1 base at V and 2 bases at J, with 9 bases between. Germline CDR1 is MNHEY and CDR2 is SVGAGI. An amount of RNA that ranged from about 0.45 to 1 ug was reverse transcribed with random hexamers. An immunoSEQ multiplex PCR generated amplified TCR beta CDR3 products spanning 54 Vbeta and 13 Jbeta. MiXCR was run by TCRdb on the immunoSEQ multiplex PCR reads, yielding one entry per CDR3 protein. The sample has 170,000 or so distinct CDR3 sequences, 85% to 95% seen once. Material for sequencing was CD8+ T cells from PBMCs. This chain joins TRBV6-5 and TRBJ2-1; no firm D call. This sequence originates from a human donor with multiple sclerosis. CDR3 sequence: CASSYFEDTYNEQFF. For the CDR3, the DNA is TGTGCCAGCAGTTACTTCGAGGATACCTACAATGAGCAGTTCTTC.